Below, 32 T cell receptor beta chains from the same sample are listed, as sequenced in a study of a mutant IDH1 vaccine in newly diagnosed glioma. This sample's time point: week 11, during vaccination. Every vaccination contained 300 ug of the mutant IDH1 20-mer peptide and was paired with topical imiquimod. For these receptors, no antigen is known. Assay used: immunoSEQ multiplex PCR; TCRdb lists only in-frame clones, some missing. In the table there are fewer than 75,000 clones, around 84% of which are singletons. The source material was PBMCs, sampled from a glioma patient whose treatment included an IDH1 peptide vaccine. These receptors were collected from a woman between 45 and 60 years old with glioma.

This sequence joins TRBV6-5 and TRBJ2-7, with 7 positions matching TRBD2. Germline V gene sequence: CDR1 MNHEY, CDR2 SVGAGI. This CDR3 has 14 amino acids. Losses at the gene ends were 6 bases for V and 6 bases for J; bases not matched to a gene: 11. This CDR3 is CASSPSGKIPEQYF. The CDR3 nucleotides are TGTGCCAGCAGCCCTAGCGGTAAAATCCCCGAGCAGTACTTC.

The sample holds a few counts of this clone. The V gene is TRBV19, the J gene TRBJ1-5; the match to TRBD1 covers 10 bases. After removal of 1 base from V and 6 bases from J, the junction contained 3 bases not matched to a gene. Germline V gives CDR1 LNHDA, CDR2 SQIVND (reference sequence). The CDR3 contains 15 residues. This chain's CDR3 is CASSIGQGASQPQHF. Written as DNA, the CDR3 is TGTGCCAGTAGTATAGGACAGGGGGCGAGTCAGCCCCAGCATTTT.

The V call is TRBV5-6, the J call TRBJ2-2, with D unresolved. CDR1 SGHDT and CDR2 YYEEEE come from the germline V gene. The CDR3 loop spans 14 amino acids. Trimming left V 0 bases short and J 2 bases short, with 5 bases between. The CDR3: CASSLGINTGELFF. The DNA for the CDR3 is TGTGCCAGCAGCTTGGGAATTAACACCGGGGAGCTGTTTTTT. The full variable domain, completed using reference TRBV5-6 and TRBJ2-2, is DAGVTQSPTHLIKTRGQQVTLRCSPKSGHDTVSWYQQALGQGPQFIFQYYEEEERQRGNFPDRFSGHQFPNYSSELNVNALLLGDSALYLCASSLGINTGELFFGEGSRLTVL.

This chain links TRBV4-1 with TRBJ2-3, with TRBD2 identical over 12 bases. Per germline, CDR1 MGHRA and CDR2 YSYEKL. Trimming at V came to 4 bases and at J to 4 bases, leaving 6 bases not matched to a gene. The CDR3 contains 16 residues. The CDR3 protein is CASSPSGGVGADTQYF. CDR3 nucleotides: TGCGCCAGCAGCCCTAGCGGGGGGGTCGGGGCAGATACGCAGTATTTT.

The chain joins TRBV7-2 to TRBJ2-2, with D possibly matching TRBD2 (6 bases). Trimming took 3 bases from V and 7 from J, leaving 15 bases between them. CDR3 size: 15 residues. The germline V gene has CDR1 SGHTA and CDR2 FQGNSA. The DNA of the CDR3 is TGTGCCAGCAGCTTTTCCCTAGCGCGGATCGGGGAGCTGTTTTTT. Translation gives CASSFSLARIGELFF.

This rearrangement joins TRBV28 to TRBJ1-1, with D perhaps matching TRBD1 (6 bases). The germline V and J ends were trimmed by 6 bases and 11 bases, with 13 bases remaining between them. Germline loops: CDR1 MDHEN, CDR2 SYDVKM. This CDR3 contains 11 residues. The CDR3 nucleotides read TGTGCCAGCAGCCAGGGGTTAGGGGCTTTCTTT. Translation: CASSQGLGAFF. Full variable domain (rest looked up from reference TRBV28 and TRBJ1-1): DVKVTQSSRYLVKRTGEKVFLECVQDMDHENMFWYRQDPGLGLRLIYFSYDVKMKEKGDIPEGYSVSREKKERFSLILESASTNQTSMYLCASSQGLGAFFGQGTRLTVV.

V is TRBV7-9 and J is TRBJ1-4; D is unclear. The CDR3 runs to 16 residues. V was cut by 5 bases and J by 5 bases, with 18 bases left in between. Germline V gene sequence: CDR1 SEHNR, CDR2 FQNEAQ (reference sequence). In DNA form, the CDR3 reads TGTGCCAGCAGCGAGACGACGGGAGGAGGGAATGAAAAACTGTTTTTT. Translating it yields CASSETTGGGNEKLFF.

This chain connects TRBV27 to TRBJ2-7; 8 nucleotides agree with TRBD2. The CDR3 length is 14 residues. Unmatched junction bases numbered 8, after V lost 10 bases and J lost 0 bases. CDR1 and CDR2 from the germline V gene are MNHEY and SMNVEV (reference sequence). The CDR3 protein is CATSGGVSSYEQYF. The CDR3 DNA sequence: TGTGCCACATCCGGGGGGGTAAGCTCCTACGAGCAGTACTTC.

This clone was picked up a small number of times. The chain couples TRBV21-1 to TRBJ1-6; the table's D call, TRBD1, was not checked against the DNA. TRBV21-1 is a listed pseudogene. CDR3 length: 13 amino acids. The CDR3 is CASSNGRRSPLHF. CDR3 in DNA: TGTGCCAGCAGCAATGGGCGAAGATCACCCCTCCACTTT.

The chain joins TRBV6-5 to TRBJ1-2; D not certain. The length of the CDR3 is 15 residues. CDR1 MNHEY and CDR2 SVGAGI come from the germline V gene. Trimming stripped 4 bases from V and 4 bases from J, with 16 bases between. The chain's CDR3 is CASSLTGLGGYGYTF. CDR3 sequence (DNA): TGTGCCAGCAGTTTGACGGGCCTGGGTGGCTATGGCTACACCTTC.

V usage is TRBV5-1 and J usage is TRBJ2-7; TRBD2 is a possible D gene (6 bases). Germline V gene sequence: CDR1 SGHRS, CDR2 YFSETQ. Trimming took off 3 bases at V and 7 bases at J, with 20 bases between the two ends. This CDR3 region has 15 residues. This chain's CDR3 is CASSSMGTAQGEQYF. The CDR3 nucleotides are TGCGCCAGCAGCTCCATGGGGACTGCCCAGGGAGAGCAGTACTTC. Full variable domain (missing parts from reference TRBV5-1 and TRBJ2-7): KAGVTQTPRYLIKTRGQQVTLSCSPISGHRSVSWYQQTPGQGLQFLFEYFSETQRNKGNFPGRFSGRQFSNSRSEMNVSTLELGDSALYLCASSSMGTAQGEQYFGPGTRLTVT.

This clone was detected a few times. The rearrangement links TRBV7-2 to TRBJ2-2; D is ambiguous. Germline CDR1 SGHTA, CDR2 FQGNSA. This CDR3 is 14 amino acids long. V was pared by 1 base and J by 4 bases, with 7 bases between. The DNA of the CDR3 is TGTGCCAGCAGCTTAGGATGGTCCACCGGGGAGCTGTTTTTT. It yields the protein CASSLGWSTGELFF.

This chain links TRBV19 with TRBJ1-4, with D maybe TRBD1 (6 bases). Germline CDR1 is LNHDA and CDR2 is SQIVND (reference sequence). The germline V and J ends were trimmed by 7 bases and 7 bases, with 28 bases remaining between them. The CDR3 totals 18 residues. CDR3 protein: CASKGDEWGAVEVEKLFF. CDR3 coding DNA: TGTGCCAGTAAAGGAGACGAATGGGGGGCGGTAGAGGTTGAAAAACTGTTTTTT.

The V call is TRBV5-1, the J call TRBJ2-3; D remains unclear. CDR1 and CDR2 (germline): SGHRS, YFSETQ. Deletions cut 1 base from V and 2 bases from J, with 5 bases between. This CDR3 has 13 amino acids. In nucleotides, the CDR3 is TGCGCCAGCAGCTTGTCAGTCACAGATACGCAGTATTTT. This gives the protein CASSLSVTDTQYF.

The rearrangement links TRBV19 to TRBJ2-2, with TRBD1 identical over 7 bases. The CDR3 is made up of 14 amino acids. Germline trimming cut 5 bases from V and 6 bases from J; bases unmatched to any gene: 6. Germline CDR1 reads LNHDA; CDR2 reads SQIVND (reference sequence). The CDR3 DNA reads TGTGCCAGTAGTGGGACAGAAGGGGCCGGGGAGCTGTTTTTT. Its protein is CASSGTEGAGELFF.

This clone was detected only a few times. V gene TRBV5-8 combines with J gene TRBJ1-2; 8 bases are a match to TRBD1. The CDR3 covers 13 residues. The V gene's germline CDR1 is SGHTS and CDR2 YDEGEE. The V gene end was trimmed by 3 bases and the J gene end by 8 bases; junction bases not matched to a gene: 6. DNA for the CDR3: TGTGCCAGCAGCTCGGACAGGGTCTCGGGCTACACCTTC. This sequence encodes CASSSDRVSGYTF.

This rearrangement joins TRBV5-1 to TRBJ1-1; no reliable D call. Deletions cut 5 bases from V and 4 bases from J, with 9 bases between. The CDR3 spans 12 residues. Germline-derived CDR1 and CDR2 are SGHRS and YFSETQ. Here the CDR3 reads CASRREGTEAFF. CDR3 nucleotide sequence: TGCGCCAGCAGACGGGAGGGCACTGAAGCTTTCTTT.

This clone was found once. The chain employs TRBV11-2 and TRBJ1-6; possible D gene TRBD1, 5 bases. The CDR3 runs to 15 residues. V lost 0 bases to trimming and J lost 7 bases, with 10 bases between them. The germline CDR1 and CDR2 sequences are SGHAT and FQNNGV. CDR3 protein: CASSLEGDSNSPLHF. In DNA form, the CDR3 reads TGTGCCAGCAGCTTAGAGGGGGACTCCAATTCACCCCTCCACTTT. Looking up the rest from reference TRBV11-2 and TRBJ1-6 gives the full variable domain: EAGVAQSPRYKIIEKRQSVAFWCNPISGHATLYWYQQILGQGPKLLIQFQNNGVVDDSQLPKDRFSAERLKGVDSTLKIQPAKLEDSAVYLCASSLEGDSNSPLHFGNGTRLTVT.

The CDR3 is CASNGGQGRLGANVLTF. DNA for the CDR3: TGTGCCAGTAACGGGGGACAGGGGAGACTCGGGGCCAACGTCCTGACTTTC. The chain links TRBV19 to TRBJ2-6; 10 bases map to TRBD1. The length of the CDR3 is 17 residues. The V gene end was trimmed by 7 bases and the J gene end by 4 bases; junction bases not matched to a gene: 10. Germline V gene sequence: CDR1 LNHDA, CDR2 SQIVND (reference sequence).

The chain employs TRBV29-1 and TRBJ1-1; 7 bases match TRBD1. CDR3 size: 12 residues. Germline CDR1 SQVTM, CDR2 ANQGSEA. J gave up 5 bases and V 5 bases, and 5 bases lay outside the gene matches. This CDR3 is CSVFQGETEAFF. The DNA for the CDR3 is TGCAGCGTTTTTCAGGGGGAGACTGAAGCTTTCTTT.

This chain connects TRBV30 to TRBJ1-5; D is unresolved. Germline V gives CDR1 GTSNPN, CDR2 SVGIG (reference sequence). V lost 1 base, J lost 0 bases, and 4 bases lay in between. This CDR3 region has 13 residues. CDR3 DNA sequence: TGTGCCTGGAGTGGAGGTAGCAATCAGCCCCAGCATTTT. Encoded protein: CAWSGGSNQPQHF.

V is TRBV7-2 and J is TRBJ1-2; 7 nucleotides agree with TRBD1. The CDR3 length is 13 residues. The V gene's germline CDR1 is SGHTA and CDR2 FQGNSA. J gave up 4 bases and V 5 bases, and 4 bases lay outside the gene matches. CDR3 sequence: CASSHGQAYGYTF. The CDR3 nucleotides are TGTGCCAGCAGCCATGGACAGGCCTATGGCTACACCTTC. The full variable domain, with the rest looked up from reference TRBV7-2 and TRBJ1-2, is GAGVSQSPSNKVTEKGKDVELRCDPISGHTALYWYRQSLGQGLEFLIYFQGNSAPDKSGLPSDRFSAERTGGSVSTLTIQRTQQEDSAVYLCASSHGQAYGYTFGSGTRLTVV.

This chain uses TRBV4-1 with TRBJ2-7; 9 positions agree with TRBD1. Trimming cost V 4 bases and J 4 bases; bases outside gene matches: 11. Germline V gene sequence: CDR1 MGHRA, CDR2 YSYEKL. The CDR3 consists of 16 residues. In DNA form, the CDR3 reads TGCGCCAGCAGCCTTCCCTGGGGACAGGGCACTTACGAGCAGTACTTC. Protein sequence: CASSLPWGQGTYEQYF.

The chain combines TRBV2 with TRBJ2-2; D gene uncertain. The CDR3 consists of 15 residues. The V end was cut by 4 bases, the J end by 4 bases, with 13 bases between. Germline assignment: CDR1 SNHLY and CDR2 FYNNEI. The DNA of the CDR3 is TGTGCCAGCAGTGGGACGGGTTACAGCACCGGGGAGCTGTTTTTT. It yields the protein CASSGTGYSTGELFF.

This chain uses TRBV4-1 with TRBJ2-1; D is possibly TRBD1 or TRBD2 (5 bases each). The CDR3 extends over 14 amino acids. V was shortened by 3 bases and J by 6 bases, with 12 bases between the two germline ends. Germline V gene lookup returns CDR1 MGHRA and CDR2 YSYEKL. This CDR3 reads CASSQPGTGNEQFF. As DNA, the CDR3 is TGCGCCAGCAGCCAGCCGGGGACGGGCAATGAGCAGTTCTTC.

The J gene is TRBJ2-2, the V gene TRBV4-3, with D tentatively TRBD1 or TRBD2 (5 bases each). The germline gives CDR1 LGHNA, CDR2 YSLEER. V was trimmed by 3 bases and J by 1 base, leaving 12 bases between them. This CDR3 region has 16 residues. The CDR3 sequence: CASSQGTALNTGELFF. The CDR3 DNA sequence: TGCGCCAGCAGCCAGGGGACCGCACTGAACACCGGGGAGCTGTTTTTT.

The CDR3 DNA sequence: TGTGCCAGCAGTGAGATAGAGTCTAACTATGGCTACACCTTC. Its protein is CASSEIESNYGYTF. The V gene is TRBV6-1, the J gene TRBJ1-2; no reliable D call. The CDR3 length is 14 residues. Trimming left V 3 bases short and J 0 bases short, with 8 bases between. Germline V gene sequence: CDR1 MNHNS, CDR2 SASEGT.

The chain links TRBV7-3 to TRBJ1-1, with D perhaps TRBD1 (5 bases). Deletions cut 5 bases from V and 0 bases from J, with 13 bases between. The CDR3 extends over 15 amino acids. The germline gives CDR1 SGHTA, CDR2 FQGTGA. The CDR3 is CASSTPGHLNTEAFF. In DNA, the CDR3 is TGTGCCAGCAGCACCCCAGGACACCTGAACACTGAAGCTTTCTTT.

The CDR3 region is CAWSVGSGGYEQYF. In DNA, the CDR3 is TGTGCCTGGAGTGTTGGTTCAGGGGGCTACGAGCAGTACTTC. The V gene is TRBV30, the J gene TRBJ2-7; 7 bases line up with TRBD1. Germline CDR1 reads GTSNPN; CDR2 reads SVGIG (reference sequence). Germline trimming cut 0 bases from V and 3 bases from J; bases unmatched to any gene: 5. The length of the CDR3 is 14 residues.

Of note for this clone: One junction end disagrees with the germline gene, perhaps due to a read error. V gene TRBV6-1 combines with J gene TRBJ1-4; no clear D. CDR3 length equals 16 residues. CDR1 MNHNS and CDR2 SASEGT come from the germline V gene. The CDR3 region is CASSETLGRASEKLFF. CDR3 nucleotides: TGTGCCAGCAGTGAAACGTTAGGGAGGGCGAGTGAAAAACTGTTCTTT.

The chain employs TRBV5-1 and TRBJ2-7; 7 bases fit TRBD1. The CDR3 is 12 amino acids. The junction had 3 bases not matched to a gene; V was cut back by 2 bases and J by 7 bases. Germline V gene data show CDR1 as SGHRS and CDR2 as YFSETQ. CDR3 DNA sequence: TGCGCCAGCAGCTTCACAGGGGTAGAGCAGTACTTC. Protein sequence: CASSFTGVEQYF.

The V and J genes are TRBV29-1 and TRBJ2-6; unclear D gene. The CDR3 is 15 residues long. Looked up from germline, CDR1 is SQVTM and CDR2 is ANQGSEA. V was trimmed by 8 bases and J by 0 bases, leaving 14 bases between them. The CDR3: CSIQTATSGANVLTF. The DNA of the CDR3 is TGCAGCATACAGACCGCCACCTCTGGGGCCAACGTCCTGACTTTC. Full variable domain (rest looked up from reference TRBV29-1 and TRBJ2-6): SAVISQKPSRDICQRGTSLTIQCQVDSQVTMMFWYRQQPGQSLTLIATANQGSEATYESGFVIDKFPISRPNLTFSTLTVSNMSPEDSSIYLCSIQTATSGANVLTFGAGSRLTVL.